This T cell receptor (beta chain) was sequenced for a study of PD-L1 blockade in urothelial cancer. Study context: Male sex and bladder-origin urothelial cancer characterized about 90% of the 29 patients.

The CDR3 has 15 amino acids. CDR1 and CDR2 from the germline V gene are KGHSH and LQKENI. The V gene lost 0 bases and the J gene lost 7 bases, with 10 bases spanning the gap. Broader study findings: Tumor-associated TCR clones expanded more in blood at 3 weeks in patients with durable benefit.

Time point: pretreatment peripheral blood. Each patient gave between 1 and 8 samples of peripheral blood mononuclear cells, which were collected pretreatment and during treatment. Sequenced by immunoSEQ multiplex PCR; TCRdb stores in-frame clones only, minus some. The sample lists roughly 63,000 clones, roughly four fifths occurring once. As concerns this clone: Its antigen is currently unknown.

This specimen consisted of PBMCs, obtained around atezolizumab (anti-PD-L1) treatment. This rearrangement joins TRBV18 to TRBJ1-6; a possible D gene is TRBD1 (6 bases). The receptor's source is a man aged 70-80 years with urothelial cancer. Here the CDR3 DNA reads TGTGCCAGCTCACCACCAGGGGGAGCGAATTCACCCCTCCACTTT. This translates into CASSPPGGANSPLHF.